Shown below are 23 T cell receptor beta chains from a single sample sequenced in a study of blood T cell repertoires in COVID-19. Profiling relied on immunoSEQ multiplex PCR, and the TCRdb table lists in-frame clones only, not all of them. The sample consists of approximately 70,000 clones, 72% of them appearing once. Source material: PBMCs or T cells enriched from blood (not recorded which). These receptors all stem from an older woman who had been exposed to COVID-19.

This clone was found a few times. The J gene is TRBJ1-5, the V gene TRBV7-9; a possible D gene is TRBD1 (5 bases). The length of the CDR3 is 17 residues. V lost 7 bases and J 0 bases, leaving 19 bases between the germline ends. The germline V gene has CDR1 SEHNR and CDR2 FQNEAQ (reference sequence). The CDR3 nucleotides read TGTGCCAGCACCGAACCTTCGACAGCAGATAGCAATCAGCCCCAGCATTTT. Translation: CASTEPSTADSNQPQHF. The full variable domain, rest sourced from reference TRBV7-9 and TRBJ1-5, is DTGVSQNPRHKITKRGQNVTFRCDPISEHNRLYWYRQTLGQGPEFLTYFQNEAQLEKSRLLSDRFSAERPKGSFSTLEIQRTEQGDSAMYLCASTEPSTADSNQPQHFGDGTRLSIL.

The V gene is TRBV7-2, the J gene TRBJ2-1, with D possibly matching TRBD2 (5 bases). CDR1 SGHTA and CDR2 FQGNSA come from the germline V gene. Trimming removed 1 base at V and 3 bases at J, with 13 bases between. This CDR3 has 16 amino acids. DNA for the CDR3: TGTGCCAGCAGCTTAGAAATTACTAGACTCTACAATGAGCAGTTCTTC. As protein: CASSLEITRLYNEQFF.

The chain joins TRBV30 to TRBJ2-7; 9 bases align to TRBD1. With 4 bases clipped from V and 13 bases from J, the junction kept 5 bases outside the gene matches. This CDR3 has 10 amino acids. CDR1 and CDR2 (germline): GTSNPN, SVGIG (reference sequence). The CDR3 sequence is CAWKWDRVYF. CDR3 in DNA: TGTGCCTGGAAATGGGACAGGGTATACTTC.

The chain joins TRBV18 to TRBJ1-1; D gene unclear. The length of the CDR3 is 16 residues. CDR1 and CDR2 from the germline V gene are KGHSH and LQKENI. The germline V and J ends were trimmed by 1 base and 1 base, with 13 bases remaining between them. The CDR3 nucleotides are TGTGCCAGCTCACCACGCGTACAGCCGAAGAACACTGAAGCTTTCTTT. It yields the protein CASSPRVQPKNTEAFF. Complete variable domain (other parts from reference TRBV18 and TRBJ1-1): NAGVMQNPRHLVRRRGQEARLRCSPMKGHSHVYWYRQLPEEGLKFMVYLQKENIIDESGMPKERFSAEFPKEGPSILRIQQVVRGDSAAYFCASSPRVQPKNTEAFFGQGTRLTVV.

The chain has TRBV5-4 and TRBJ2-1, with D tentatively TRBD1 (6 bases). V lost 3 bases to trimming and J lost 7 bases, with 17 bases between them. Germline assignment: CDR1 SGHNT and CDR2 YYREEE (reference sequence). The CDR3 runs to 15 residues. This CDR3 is CASSSRDIPGNEQFF. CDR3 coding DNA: TGTGCCAGCAGCTCCCGGGACATCCCAGGGAATGAGCAGTTCTTC.

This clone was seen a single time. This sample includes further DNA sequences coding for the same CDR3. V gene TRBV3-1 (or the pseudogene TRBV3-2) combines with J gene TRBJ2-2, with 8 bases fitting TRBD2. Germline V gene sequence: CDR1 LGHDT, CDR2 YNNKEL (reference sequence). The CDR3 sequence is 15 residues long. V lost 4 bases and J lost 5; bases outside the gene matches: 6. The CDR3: CASSRGTGGTGELFF. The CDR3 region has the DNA TGTGCCAGCAGCCGAGGGACGGGAGGGACCGGGGAGCTGTTTTTT.

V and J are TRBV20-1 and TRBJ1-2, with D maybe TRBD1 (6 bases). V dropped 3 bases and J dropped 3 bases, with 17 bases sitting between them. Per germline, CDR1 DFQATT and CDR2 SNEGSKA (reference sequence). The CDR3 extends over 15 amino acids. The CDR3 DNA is TGCAGTGCTAGTCGAGACAGGTTGGGGGACTATGGCTACACCTTC. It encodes CSASRDRLGDYGYTF.

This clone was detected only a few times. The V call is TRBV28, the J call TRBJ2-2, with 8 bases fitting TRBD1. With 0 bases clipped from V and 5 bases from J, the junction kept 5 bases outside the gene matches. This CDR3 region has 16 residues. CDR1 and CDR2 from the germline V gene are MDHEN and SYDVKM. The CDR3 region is CASSLWGRQGTGELFF. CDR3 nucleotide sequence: TGTGCCAGCAGTTTATGGGGGAGACAGGGGACCGGGGAGCTGTTTTTT.

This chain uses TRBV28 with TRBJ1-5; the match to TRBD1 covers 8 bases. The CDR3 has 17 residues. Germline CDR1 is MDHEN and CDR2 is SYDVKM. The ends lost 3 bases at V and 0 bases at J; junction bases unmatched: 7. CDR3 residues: CASSFQGAHISNQPQHF. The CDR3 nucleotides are TGTGCCAGCAGTTTTCAGGGGGCGCACATTAGCAATCAGCCCCAGCATTTT.

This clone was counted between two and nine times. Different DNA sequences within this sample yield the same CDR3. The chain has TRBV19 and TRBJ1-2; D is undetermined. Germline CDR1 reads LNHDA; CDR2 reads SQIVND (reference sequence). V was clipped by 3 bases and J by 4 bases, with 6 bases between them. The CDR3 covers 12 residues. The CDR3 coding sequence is TGTGCCAGTAGTATTTCGGTCTATGGCTACACCTTC. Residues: CASSISVYGYTF.

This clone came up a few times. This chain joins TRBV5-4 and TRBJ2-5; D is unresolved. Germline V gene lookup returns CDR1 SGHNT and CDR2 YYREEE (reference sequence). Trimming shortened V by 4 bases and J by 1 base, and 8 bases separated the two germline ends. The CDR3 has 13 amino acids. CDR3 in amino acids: CASSPDIQETQYF. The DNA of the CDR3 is TGTGCCAGCAGCCCCGACATCCAAGAGACCCAGTACTTC.

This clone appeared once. The CDR3 bases are TGTGCCAGCAGTTGGATTAGCGGGAGTTCTGGGGAGCTGTTTTTT. This translates into CASSWISGSSGELFF. The chain carries TRBV27 and TRBJ2-2; TRBD2 agrees at 9 bases. Germline loops: CDR1 MNHEY, CDR2 SMNVEV (reference sequence). CDR3 length: 15 amino acids. V shed 4 bases and J 8 bases; nucleotides not matched to a gene: 8.

The CDR3 region has the DNA TGTGCCAGCAGCCAGACTAGCGGGAGGAATGAGCAGTACTTC. Translation gives CASSQTSGRNEQYF. The genes are TRBV7-9 and TRBJ2-7, with 13 bases identical to TRBD2. The germline CDR1 and CDR2 sequences are SEHNR and FQNEAQ (reference sequence). The CDR3 loop spans 14 amino acids. V shed 5 bases, J shed 7 bases, and the junction held 5 bases outside the gene matches.

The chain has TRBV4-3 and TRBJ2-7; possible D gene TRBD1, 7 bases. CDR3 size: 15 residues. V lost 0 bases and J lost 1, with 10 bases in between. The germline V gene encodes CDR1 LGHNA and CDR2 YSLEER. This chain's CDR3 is CASSQEAGGSYEQYF. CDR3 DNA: TGCGCCAGCAGCCAAGAGGCAGGGGGGTCCTACGAGCAGTACTTC.

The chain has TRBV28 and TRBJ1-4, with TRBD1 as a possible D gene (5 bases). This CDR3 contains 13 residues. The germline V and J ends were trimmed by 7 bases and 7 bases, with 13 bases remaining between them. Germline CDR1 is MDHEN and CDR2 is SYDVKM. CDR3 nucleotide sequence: TGTGCCAGCACCCGGGGGGTTACTGAAAAACTGTTTTTT. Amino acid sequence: CASTRGVTEKLFF.

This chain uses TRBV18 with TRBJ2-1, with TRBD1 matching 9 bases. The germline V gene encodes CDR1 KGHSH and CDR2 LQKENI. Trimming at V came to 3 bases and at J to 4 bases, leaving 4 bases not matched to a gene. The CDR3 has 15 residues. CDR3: CASSPGTGRYNEQFF. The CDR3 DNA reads TGTGCCAGCTCACCCGGGACAGGGCGTTACAATGAGCAGTTCTTC.

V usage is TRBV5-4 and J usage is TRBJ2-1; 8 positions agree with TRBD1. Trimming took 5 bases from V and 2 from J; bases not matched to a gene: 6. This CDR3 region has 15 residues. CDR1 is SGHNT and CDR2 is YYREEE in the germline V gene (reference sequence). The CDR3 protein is CASRKDRGAYNEQFF. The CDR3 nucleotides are TGTGCCAGCAGAAAAGACAGGGGCGCCTACAATGAGCAGTTCTTC.

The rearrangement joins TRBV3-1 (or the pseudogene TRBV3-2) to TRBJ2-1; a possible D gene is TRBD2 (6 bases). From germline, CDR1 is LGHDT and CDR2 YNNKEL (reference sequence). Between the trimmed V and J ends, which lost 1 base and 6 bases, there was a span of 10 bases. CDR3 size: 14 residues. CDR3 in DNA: TGTGCCAGCAGCCAAGCGGGGACTGGCAATGAGCAGTTCTTC. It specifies CASSQAGTGNEQFF.

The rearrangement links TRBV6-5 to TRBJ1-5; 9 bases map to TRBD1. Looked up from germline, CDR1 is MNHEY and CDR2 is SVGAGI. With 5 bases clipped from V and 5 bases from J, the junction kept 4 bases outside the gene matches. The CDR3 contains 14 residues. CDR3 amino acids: CASSQGQGHQPQHF. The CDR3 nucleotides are TGTGCCAGCAGTCAGGGACAGGGCCATCAGCCCCAGCATTTT.

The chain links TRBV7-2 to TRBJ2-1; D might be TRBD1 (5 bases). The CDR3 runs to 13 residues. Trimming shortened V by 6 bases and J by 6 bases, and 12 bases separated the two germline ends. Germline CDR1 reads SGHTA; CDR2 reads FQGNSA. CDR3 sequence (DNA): TGTGCCAGCAGGCTAGGGGCGGCCAATGAGCAGTTCTTC. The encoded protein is CASRLGAANEQFF.

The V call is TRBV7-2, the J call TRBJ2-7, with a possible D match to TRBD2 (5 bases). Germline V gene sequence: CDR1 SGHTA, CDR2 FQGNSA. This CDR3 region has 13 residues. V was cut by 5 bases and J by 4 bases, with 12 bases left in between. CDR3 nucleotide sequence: TGTGCCAGCAGCGCGAGGGATGGATACGAGCAGTACTTC. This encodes CASSARDGYEQYF.

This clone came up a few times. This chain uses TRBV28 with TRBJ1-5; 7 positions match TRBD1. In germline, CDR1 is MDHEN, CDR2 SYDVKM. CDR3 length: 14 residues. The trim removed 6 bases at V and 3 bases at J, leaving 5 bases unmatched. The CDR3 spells CASRPDRDNQPQHF. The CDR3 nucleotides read TGTGCCAGCAGACCCGACAGGGACAATCAGCCCCAGCATTTT.

CDR3 sequence (DNA): TGTGCCAGCAGTGAACAGGGTAACAATCAGCCCCAGCATTTT. It encodes CASSEQGNNQPQHF. The chain joins TRBV6-4 to TRBJ1-5, with TRBD1 as a possible D gene (6 bases). This CDR3 has 14 residues. Looked up from germline, CDR1 is MRHNA and CDR2 is SNTAGT. V was clipped by 3 bases and J by 3 bases, with 9 bases between them.